Given below is one TCR beta chain in context. Used for diagnoses were clinical symptoms, serum thyroxine and TRAb, thyroid ultrasound and orbital computed tomography. These data originate in a study of T cells in Graves' hyperthyroidism and ophthalmopathy. CDR3 length: 11 amino acids. The V end lost 1 base, the J end lost 11 bases, and 9 bases lay between the germline ends. Germline values: CDR1 SGHDT, CDR2 YYEEEE. From RNA transcripts, TCR beta CDR3 regions were amplified. The HTBI set primed first-round TCR CDR3 RT-PCR. Using its own MiXCR run on the multiplex PCR reads, TCRdb lists one record per CDR3 protein. The sample lists about 510,000 distinct CDR3 sequences, approximately 49% occurring once.

Sequenced: peripheral blood or thyroid tissue (not recorded which). The chain recombines TRBV5-6 with TRBJ1-2; D gene ambiguous. The sequence was collected from an adult woman with Graves' disease, either hyperthyroidism or ophthalmopathy (not recorded which). The CDR3, as DNA: TGTGCCAGCAGCTTGCATCGGATTTACACCTTC. Amino acids: CASSLHRIYTF.